This T cell receptor (beta chain) was identified during a study of T cell responses to AZD1222 COVID-19 vaccine. Assay: immunoSEQ multiplex PCR; the TCRdb copy retains only in-frame clones and omits some. The data show around 120,000 clones, 92% seen once. V was clipped by 4 bases and J by 1 base; unmatched bases: 3. Germline V gene sequence: CDR1 SGHRS, CDR2 YFSETQ. The CDR3 is 15 residues long. This sequence joins TRBV5-1 and TRBJ2-3; TRBD2 matches 10 bases. The receptor was isolated from an adult in good health. This material consisted of peripheral blood, taken on day 0 of AZD1222 vaccination. Written as DNA, the CDR3 is TGCGCCAGCAGCCCCGGGACTAGCGGCACAGATACGCAGTATTTT. Its protein product is CASSPGTSGTDTQYF. Variable domain in full (rest from reference TRBV5-1 and TRBJ2-3): KAGVTQTPRYLIKTRGQQVTLSCSPISGHRSVSWYQQTPGQGLQFLFEYFSETQRNKGNFPGRFSGRQFSNSRSEMNVSTLELGDSALYLCASSPGTSGTDTQYFGPGTRLTVL.